This T cell receptor (beta chain) was identified during a study of molecular identifiers for immune sequencing clone quantification (dated by TCRdb to the late 2010s). Study-level background: In a replicate experiment, RNA from about 20,000 or 100,000 naive CD8 T cells was split into five aliquots, four of which were sequenced. The study was a methods study using CD8 T cells to benchmark molecular-identifier clustering-based TCR repertoire sequencing (MIDCIRS) and TCR RNA copy counting. Here is what the overall study found, with its caveats: The sizes of highly expanded clones could end up underestimated when identical TCR molecules share a barcode. Spiked-in Jurkat TCR RNA equal to a single cell's worth was reported to be detectable even within one million naive CD8 T cells. In CMV-specific effector cells, clones with more than 20 RNA copies contained over 98% of molecules, whereas in naive cells such clones contained under 1% of molecules. About three recovered TCR RNA copies per cell were obtained by modeling, versus about ten by digital PCR, implying a capture efficiency of 25% to 30%. When barcode sub-clustering was not used, chimeric consensus sequences inflated TCR diversity, with chimeras reaching as high as 47%.

The CDR1 and CDR2 encoded by the germline V gene (reference sequence) are SEHNR and FQNEAQ. The CDR3 covers 11 residues, taking in both the cysteine and the phenylalanine. Of all the DNA, just the CDR3 is kept, 33 bases in frame from base 1. V sheds 8 bases and J sheds 8 bases, leaving 10 bases between their ends. Library method: PCR. The sequencer listed for this sample is Illumina MiSeq. The Qiagen AllPrep DNA/RNA kit was used to purify total RNA. Before analysis, reads from multiple sequencing runs of the same library were pooled. Under the source paper's analysis protocol: Only reads with exact TCR constant sequence were kept, trimmed to 150 nt, and grouped by their 12-nt molecular barcodes. Reads in each barcode group were sub-clustered using a 15% Levenshtein threshold, and a quality-weighted consensus sequence was built for each RNA molecule. Non-functional sequences were discarded, and so were lower-count sequences lying one edit away from another sequence. Barcode sub-clusters with fewer than 20% of the maximum read count were removed, based on fitting two negative binomial distributions. Using fastp trimming at Q25 and MiXCR clonotype assembly, TCRdb reanalyzed the public sequencing data and kept in-frame beta chains. Rows are combined by CDR3 protein, so each entry shows the most common genes and DNA. In this record, the V and J calls reflect TCRdb's handling and not the investigators' own analysis. For this sample the table gives roughly 40,000 distinct CDR3 sequences, of which under 20% were detected only once. Jointly, the top ten make up roughly 7.7% of the sample.

This clonotype occurred a few times. Which antigen it targets is not known. No quality values exist for individual bases; no much larger clone is one base distant. On a BD FACSAria II, naive CD8 T cells were FACS-sorted as CD8+CD4-CCR7+CD45RA+ and collected into RLT Plus buffer. To compare sensitivity, a portion of naive CD8 T cell RNA was divided equally between MIDCIRS and a Smart-seq2-style 5'RACE protocol. Enrichment of CD8 T cells was done with RosetteSep CD8+ T Cell Enrichment Cocktail plus Ficoll-Paque, and ACK red cell lysis came afterward. This TCR came from a human donor in good health. Some libraries in this study had Jurkat cell RNA spiked in. The chain couples TRBV7-9 to TRBJ2-1, with the D gene uncertain. Sequenced sample: naive CD8+ T cells from blood, with Jurkat cell RNA spiked in. The sample's cell subset or site label, in plain terms: FACS-sorted CD8+CD4-CCR7+CD45RA+ naive T cells. The DNA sequence follows: TGTGCCAGCTCTAAGCGCGATGAGCAGTTCTTC. The encoded protein is CASSKRDEQFF.